The 2 T cell receptor beta chains below all came from one sample that was sequenced in a study of CD8 T cells in ankylosing spondylitis. TCRdb re-derived calls from the 5' RACE reads in MiXCR, one entry per CDR3 protein. Among 250,000 to 300,000 distinct CDR3 sequences, around 20% were seen once, and the ten largest hold roughly 8%. Sequencing was carried out using blood, either unsorted or a sorted T cell fraction (not recorded which). These receptors were collected from a male donor with ankylosing spondylitis or in good health (not recorded which).

This clonotype was detected many times. The V call is TRBV12-3 or TRBV12-4, the J call TRBJ2-2; 8 nucleotides align to TRBD1. V shed 0 bases, J shed 1 base, and the junction held 1 base outside the gene matches. This CDR3 has 16 residues. CDR3 sequence: CASSLAGTGNTGELFF. The CDR3, as DNA: TGTGCCAGCAGTTTAGCCGGGACAGGGAACACCGGGGAGCTGTTTTTT.

This rearrangement joins TRBV5-1 to TRBJ2-7; 12 bases map to TRBD2. Germline V gene sequence: CDR1 SGHRS, CDR2 YFSETQ. This CDR3 region has 15 residues. V shed 1 base, J shed 5 bases, and the junction held 4 bases outside the gene matches. CDR3 DNA sequence: TGCGCCAGCAGCTTGACTAGCGGGGGGCCCCACGAGCAGTACGTC. This codes for CASSLTSGGPHEQYV.